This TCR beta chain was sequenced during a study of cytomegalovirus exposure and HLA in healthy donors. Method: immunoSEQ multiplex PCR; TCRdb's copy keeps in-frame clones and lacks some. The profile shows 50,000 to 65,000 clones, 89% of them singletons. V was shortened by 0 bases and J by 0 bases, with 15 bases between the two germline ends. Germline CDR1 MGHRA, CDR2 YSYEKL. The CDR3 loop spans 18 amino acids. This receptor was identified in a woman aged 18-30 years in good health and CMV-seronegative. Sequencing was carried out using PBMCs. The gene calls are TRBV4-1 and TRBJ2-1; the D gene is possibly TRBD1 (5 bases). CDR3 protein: CASSQDLGARSSYNEQFF. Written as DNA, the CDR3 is TGCGCCAGCAGCCAAGATTTAGGGGCCAGGAGCTCCTACAATGAGCAGTTCTTC.